The 5 T cell receptor beta chains given below trace back to one sample, sequenced in a study of T cell responses to AZD1222 COVID-19 vaccine. Produced via immunoSEQ multiplex PCR; TCRdb's table is partial and in-frame only. The sample carries about 180,000 clones, 75% to 90% recorded once. Sequenced material: peripheral blood, taken on day 0 of AZD1222 vaccination. Every receptor here comes from an adult in good health.

This sequence joins TRBV7-9 and TRBJ2-1; D is uncertain. The ends were cut back, 0 bases at V and 4 bases at J, with 7 bases in the middle. CDR1 and CDR2 (germline): SEHNR, FQNEAQ (reference sequence). The CDR3 contains 14 residues. The CDR3 is CASSLATRYNEQFF. For the CDR3, the DNA is TGTGCCAGCAGCTTAGCGACAAGGTACAATGAGCAGTTCTTC.

The V gene is TRBV5-1, the J gene TRBJ2-2; 11 nucleotides match TRBD2. Germline lookup yields CDR1 SGHRS and CDR2 YFSETQ. CDR3 size: 14 residues. V gave up 4 bases and J gave up 7 bases; unmatched junction bases: 3. CDR3 sequence (DNA): TGCGCCAGCAGCACCGGGACTAGCGGCGGGGAGCTGTTTTTT. Protein product: CASSTGTSGGELFF.

Regarding this clone: The junction does not match germline at one end; this may be a read error. The chain combines TRBV7-7 with TRBJ2-7, with 8 bases aligning to TRBD1. This CDR3 comprises 15 residues. The germline V gene encodes CDR1 SSHAT and CDR2 FNYEAQ (reference sequence). The CDR3 loop reads CASSVGQGSPYEQYF. The CDR3 coding sequence is TGTGCTAGCAGCGTTGGACAGGGATCACCATACGAGCAGTACTTC. Drawing the rest from reference TRBV7-7 and TRBJ2-7, the complete variable domain is GAGVSQSPRYKVTKRGQDVTLRCDPISSHATLYWYQQALGQGPEFLTYFNYEAQPDKSGLPSDRFSAERPEGSISTLTIQRTEQRDSAMYRCASSVGQGSPYEQYFGPGTRLTVT.

This chain connects TRBV25-1 to TRBJ1-2; 12 bases fit TRBD1. CDR1 MGHDK and CDR2 SYGVNS come from the germline V gene. Trimming cost V 6 bases and J 6 bases; bases outside gene matches: 5. The CDR3 runs 14 residues. The CDR3 DNA reads as TGTGCCAGCAGGGGGACAGGGGGCGAGGATGGCTACACCTTC. Its protein product is CASRGTGGEDGYTF.

The chain recombines TRBV5-4 with TRBJ1-2; weak D call: TRBD1 (6 bases). The CDR3 runs to 13 residues. Trimming pared 4 bases from V and 8 bases from J, leaving 15 bases between. The germline V gene encodes CDR1 SGHNT and CDR2 YYREEE (reference sequence). This CDR3 reads CASSPDRLGGYTF. In DNA, the CDR3 is TGTGCCAGCAGCCCTGACAGGCTGGGGGGCTACACCTTC.